The rows below give T cell receptor beta chains drawn from one sample of a study of cytomegalovirus exposure and HLA in healthy donors. The table came from immunoSEQ multiplex PCR; TCRdb's copy has only in-frame clones and leaves some out. The sample has tens of thousands of clones, approximately 81% seen once. Material for sequencing was PBMCs. These receptor sequences come from a woman aged 40 to 55 in good health and CMV-seropositive. CDR3s include the opening cysteine and the closing phenylalanine or tryptophan. The D gene is left open where the match is weak. Expanded clones are given a class, and other clones once, few, many or no size at all.

>TRBJ2-2|-|TRBD2|TRBV5-6
TGTGCCAGCAGCTTGGCCCCTTGGACTAGCGGGGGGCACACCGGGGAGCTGTTTTTT
CASSLAPWTSGGHTGELFF
>TRBJ1-1|-|-|TRBV30
TGTGCCTGGAGTGTACGGGGTAACACTGAAGCTTTCTTT
CAWSVRGNTEAFF
>TRBJ2-7|-|TRBD2|TRBV7-2
TGTGCCAGCCCCTTAGGGCTAACCCGGGGGGGCATACTAGGCGAGCAGTACTTC
CASPLGLTRGGILGEQYF
>TRBJ2-6|few|TRBD1|TRBV4-2
TGTGCCAGCAGCCAAGATAGAGGGACAGGGGGCACCGGGGCCAACGTCCTGACTTTC
CASSQDRGTGGTGANVLTF
>TRBJ2-3|once|TRBD1|TRBV5-1
TGCGCCAGCAGCCCAACAGGGGGAACAGATACGCAGTATTTT
CASSPTGGTDTQYF
>TRBJ2-2|-|TRBD1|TRBV7-7
TGTGCCAGCAGCTCGGGACAGGCGGCCACCGGGGAGCTGTTTTTT
CASSSGQAATGELFF
>TRBJ2-2|-|TRBD2|TRBV7-7
TGTGCCAGCAGCCGGACTAGGAACAGTGCCGGGGAGCTGTTTTTT
CASSRTRNSAGELFF
>TRBJ2-3|-|-|TRBV28
TGTGCCAGCAGTTTAAGGGGGAGAATTGAGGGAGATACGCAGTATTTT
CASSLRGRIEGDTQYF
>TRBJ2-5|few|-|TRBV2
TGTGCCAGCAGTACAGGGTCCCAAGAGACCCAGTACTTC
CASSTGSQETQYF
>TRBJ1-4|-|TRBD1|TRBV30
TGTGCCTGGAGTGGGGACAGTCCCAGTGGGCTTTGGGAAAAACTGTTTTTT
CAWSGDSPSGLWEKLFF
>TRBJ2-2|-|TRBD2|TRBV19
TGTGCCAGTAGTATGAGAGCTAGCGGGGGGGCCGGGGAGCTGTTTTTT
CASSMRASGGAGELFF
>TRBJ2-7|-|-|TRBV25-1
TGTGCCAGCAGTGGTCTTAGCTCCTACGAGCAGTACTTC
CASSGLSSYEQYF
>TRBJ2-2|-|-|TRBV29-1
TGCAGCGTTGAAGGGGGCGTTCGGACCGGGGAGCTGTTTTTT
CSVEGGVRTGELFF
>TRBJ1-1|-|TRBD1|TRBV7-2
TGTGCCAGCAGCAAGCCAGGGGGTAGCTCTTATCAGAACACTGAAGCTTTCTTT
CASSKPGGSSYQNTEAFF
>TRBJ2-7|once|TRBD2|TRBV30
TGTGCCTGGAGTCCTGGGATAGCGGGGGGGTTCTACGAGCAGTACTTC
CAWSPGIAGGFYEQYF
>TRBJ1-5|-|-|TRBV4-3
TGCGCCAGCAGTTTACAGGTAAATCAGCCCCAGCATTTT
CASSLQVNQPQHF
>TRBJ2-7|-|TRBD1|TRBV19
TGTGCCAGTAGCCAGGACAGGGAATACGAGCAGTACTTC
CASSQDREYEQYF
>TRBJ1-1|-|-|TRBV19
TGTGCCAGTAGTCAAGCACTGAACACTGAAGCTTTCTTT
CASSQALNTEAFF
>TRBJ2-3|-|-|TRBV2
TGTGCCATCTCCTCGGTTAGCACAGATACGCAGTATTTT
CAISSVSTDTQYF
>TRBJ1-1|-|-|TRBV30
TGTGCCTGGAACCTCCAAAGAGGGCTTAGAACTGAAGCTTTCTTT
CAWNLQRGLRTEAFF
>TRBJ2-1|-|-|TRBV30
TGTGCCTGGAGTAAAGGGGATAGCTCCTACAATGAGCAGTTCTTC
CAWSKGDSSYNEQFF
>TRBJ2-7|-|TRBD1|TRBV5-1
TGCGCCAGCAGCAAAGGACAGGGGGCAGGGGAGCAGTACTTC
CASSKGQGAGEQYF
>TRBJ2-1|-|-|TRBV7-9
TGTGCCAGCAGCTTATTGGGGGGGGCCGGCGGCAATGAGCAGTTCTTC
CASSLLGGAGGNEQFF
>TRBJ2-6|-|-|TRBV5-1
TGCGCCAGCAGCTTGACTAGTACGGGTGGGGCCAACGTCCTGACTTTC
CASSLTSTGGANVLTF
>TRBJ2-3|-|TRBD1|TRBV27
TGTGCCAGCAGGCGGACAGGGGGCCTCACAGATACGCAGTATTTT
CASRRTGGLTDTQYF
>TRBJ2-3|-|TRBD2|TRBV4-3
TGCGCCAGCAGCCAAGTGGGGACTAGCGGGTCCACAGATACGCAGTATTTT
CASSQVGTSGSTDTQYF
>TRBJ2-1|-|TRBD2|TRBV6-4
TGTGCCAGCAGTGGGACTAGCGGGGCCTACAATGAGCAGTTCTTC
CASSGTSGAYNEQFF
>TRBJ2-3|few|TRBD2|TRBV19
TGTGCCAGTCGCGGGGGGGCGAGAGATACGCAGTATTTT
CASRGGARDTQYF
>TRBJ2-7|-|TRBD1|TRBV11-2
TGTGCCAGCAGCTACCAGGGGGATTCCTACGAGCAGTACTTC
CASSYQGDSYEQYF
>TRBJ2-5|-|-|TRBV6-5
TGTGCCAGCAGTTACCCGGCGGGGACCCAGTACTTC
CASSYPAGTQYF
>TRBJ1-2|once|-|TRBV16
TGTGCCAGCAGCCAATCGCTGGGGGGTACGGGCTATGGCTACACCTTC
CASSQSLGGTGYGYTF
>TRBJ1-5|-|-|TRBV7-8
TGTGCCAGCAGCTTAGGCAGGGGACAAAATCAGCCCCAGCATTTT
CASSLGRGQNQPQHF
>TRBJ1-5|few|-|TRBV15
TGTGCCACCAGCAGGGGGCAGTTAGGACAGCCCCAGCATTTT
CATSRGQLGQPQHF
>TRBJ1-6|few|TRBD1|TRBV5-1
TGCGCCAGCAGCGCAATCCCGGGACAGTCACGGTCCTATAATTCACCCCTCCACTTT
CASSAIPGQSRSYNSPLHF
>TRBJ2-5|-|TRBD2|TRBV27
TGTGCCAGCCGGAGCGGGGGTGGAGAGACCCAGTACTTC
CASRSGGGETQYF
>TRBJ2-1|-|TRBD1|TRBV6-1
TGTGCCTTAGCCACGGGACAGGGGTTTGATGAGCAGTTCTTC
CALATGQGFDEQFF
>TRBJ1-1|few|TRBD1|TRBV11-2
TGTGCCAGCAGCCCGGACAGGGCGGCTTTCTTT
CASSPDRAAFF
>TRBJ2-7|few|TRBD1|TRBV2
TGTGCCAGCACCACAGGGGGGCCCTACGAGCAGTACTTC
CASTTGGPYEQYF
>TRBJ2-7|once|TRBD1|TRBV7-6
TGTGCCAGCAGCTTAGCGAATGTAGGGACAGGGGGCGAGCAGTACTTC
CASSLANVGTGGEQYF
>TRBJ1-2|-|TRBD1|TRBV25-1
TGTGCCAGCATGGGGGACAGGGATCGGTACGGCTACACCTTC
CASMGDRDRYGYTF
>TRBJ2-3|-|TRBD2|TRBV19
TGTGCCAGTAACGCGGGGGTGCGGACGAGGGGAGATACGCAGTATTTT
CASNAGVRTRGDTQYF
>TRBJ1-1|-|-|TRBV6-5
TGTGCCAGCAGTCGACAGGTCTTTAACACTGAAGCTTTCTTT
CASSRQVFNTEAFF
>TRBJ1-4|-|-|TRBV6-1
TGTGCCAGCAACTTAGGCGGGGGAGGAGATGAAAAACTGTTTTTT
CASNLGGGGDEKLFF
>TRBJ2-5|-|-|TRBV27
TGTGCCAGCAGTTTATCTTACCTAAGTAATTTTGAGACCCAGTACTTC
CASSLSYLSNFETQYF
>TRBJ1-1|-|-|TRBV29-1
TGCAGCGCCCAGGGACTTGAAGCTTTCTTT
CSAQGLEAFF